A selection of T cell receptor beta chains follows, all from one sample in a study of T cells in Graves' hyperthyroidism and ophthalmopathy. TCRdb re-called the multiplex PCR reads with MiXCR, one entry per CDR3 protein. The sample contains some 570,000 distinct CDR3 sequences, approximately 14% of which appear only once. Sequencing was done on a sample of blood. The receptors come from a woman younger than 35 with Graves' ophthalmopathy. CDR3s include the opening cysteine and the closing phenylalanine or tryptophan. D genes are given only for firm matches. The size entry is marked missing in some rows and otherwise reads once, few, many or a size class.

D: -; size: -; V: TRBV4-3; J: TRBJ1-1; DNA: TGCGCCAGCAGCCAAGAAAGGCAGGGTTCAAAAACTGAAGCTTTCTTT; CDR3: CASSQERQGSKTEAFF
D: -; size: -; V: TRBV12-3/TRBV12-4; J: TRBJ1-3; DNA: TGTGCCAGCAGTTTTTTTTTGGGCAGATCTGGAAACACCATATATTTT; CDR3: CASSFFLGRSGNTIYF
D: -; size: many; V: TRBV28; J: TRBJ1-1; DNA: TGTGCCAGCCGGGGGGGGGAGCTAGGAAACACTGAAGCTTTCTTT; CDR3: CASRGGELGNTEAFF
D: -; size: few; V: TRBV7-6; J: TRBJ1-2; DNA: TGTGCCAGCAGCTTAGACGGGGCAGGCCCTCGGGGCTACACCTTC; CDR3: CASSLDGAGPRGYTF
D: TRBD2; size: few; V: TRBV20-1; J: TRBJ2-7; DNA: TGCAGTGCTAGTTTGGGACTAGCGGGACCCCGGGTGTACGAGCAGTACTTC; CDR3: CSASLGLAGPRVYEQYF
D: -; size: -; V: TRBV9; J: TRBJ1-2; DNA: TGTGCCAGCAGCGCCACACCATTACTTAACTATGGCTACACCTTC; CDR3: CASSATPLLNYGYTF
D: -; size: -; V: TRBV27; J: TRBJ2-3; DNA: TGTGCCAGCAGACTAGCCATAAGCTTTTCAGATACGCAGTATTTT; CDR3: CASRLAISFSDTQYF
D: -; size: many; V: TRBV30; J: TRBJ2-1; DNA: TGTGCCTGGAGTGTTATCAGCTCTTTCTACAATGAGCAGTTCTTC; CDR3: CAWSVISSFYNEQFF
D: TRBD1; size: many; V: TRBV28; J: TRBJ1-1; DNA: TGTGCCAGCACTTCAGGGACAGGGACTGAAGCTTTCTTT; CDR3: CASTSGTGTEAFF
D: -; size: -; V: TRBV9; J: TRBJ2-6; DNA: TGTGCCAGCAGCGTAGGGTATACGGCTACTGGGGCCAACGTCCTGACTTTC; CDR3: CASSVGYTATGANVLTF
D: -; size: many; V: TRBV20-1; J: TRBJ2-1; DNA: TGCAGTGCTAATAGGGGGACAAATGAGCAGTTCTTC; CDR3: CSANRGTNEQFF
D: -; size: many; V: TRBV30; J: TRBJ1-1; DNA: TGTGCCTGGAGTGTAGGTGCGAACACTGAAGCTTTCTTT; CDR3: CAWSVGANTEAFF
D: TRBD2; size: -; V: TRBV20-1; J: TRBJ2-5; DNA: TGCAGTGCTAAGTTTAGCGGGAGGGCCCAAGAGACCCAGTACTTC; CDR3: CSAKFSGRAQETQYF
D: TRBD2; size: few; V: TRBV27; J: TRBJ2-7; DNA: TGTGCCAGCAGTGGACGACTAGCTGTCTACGAGCAGTACTTC; CDR3: CASSGRLAVYEQYF
D: -; size: -; V: TRBV11-2; J: TRBJ1-3; DNA: TGTGCCAGCAGCCCCACGCCTCGGACAGCTGGAAACACCATATATTTT; CDR3: CASSPTPRTAGNTIYF
D: -; size: many; V: TRBV5-1; J: TRBJ1-5; DNA: TGCGCCAGCAGCTTGCAGGGGAACGGCAATCAGCCCCAGCATTTT; CDR3: CASSLQGNGNQPQHF
D: -; size: many; V: TRBV12-3/TRBV12-4; J: TRBJ2-1; DNA: TGTGCCAGCAGTAACCCGAGACACCCAAGAAGCTCCTACAATGAGCAGTTCTTC; CDR3: CASSNPRHPRSSYNEQFF
D: -; size: few; V: TRBV29-1; J: TRBJ1-1; DNA: TGCAGCGTCATACAGGGTGGCCCTGAAGCTTTCTTT; CDR3: CSVIQGGPEAFF
D: -; size: -; V: TRBV12-3/TRBV12-4; J: TRBJ1-5; DNA: TGTGCCAGCAGAATGAACAGATTCAATCAGCCCCAGCATTTT; CDR3: CASRMNRFNQPQHF
D: -; size: -; V: TRBV30; J: TRBJ2-2; DNA: TGTGCCTGGAGTGTACGAACAGGGCTCGTGGCCGGGGAGCTGTTTTTT; CDR3: CAWSVRTGLVAGELFF
D: TRBD2; size: once; V: TRBV5-1; J: TRBJ2-2; DNA: TGCGCCAGCACCCCCCCCGGGACTAGCGGGAGGGCAAACGCCGGGGAGCTGTTTTTT; CDR3: CASTPPGTSGRANAGELFF
D: -; size: many; V: TRBV30; J: TRBJ1-1; DNA: TGTGCCTGGAGTCGGATCAGCCAACTACCGAACACTGAAGCTTTCTTT; CDR3: CAWSRISQLPNTEAFF
D: -; size: few; V: TRBV9; J: TRBJ1-2; DNA: TGTGCCAGCAGCGGGGGGGGGGGTCAACCACCCTATGGCTACACCTTC; CDR3: CASSGGGGQPPYGYTF
D: -; size: many; V: TRBV6-1; J: TRBJ1-1; DNA: TGTGCCGGCCATACGGAGCAAGGGGACGGCACTGAAGCTTTCTTT; CDR3: CAGHTEQGDGTEAFF
D: TRBD2; size: -; V: TRBV18; J: TRBJ2-4; DNA: TGTGCCAGCTCACCACTGACTAGCGGGACGGCCAAAAACATTCAGTACTTC; CDR3: CASSPLTSGTAKNIQYF